The clone carrying this T cell receptor beta chain was observed a few times. Its antigen is not identified. TCRdb processed the 5' RACE reads anew with MiXCR; each CDR3 protein has one entry. The table records 60,000 to 75,000 distinct CDR3 sequences, 10% to 15% of them present only once. The sample comes from a study of early T cells in non-severe SARS-CoV-2 infection. Germline loops: CDR1 MGHRA, CDR2 YSYEKL. The CDR3 spans 14 residues. The V gene lost 4 bases and the J gene lost 4 bases, with 11 bases spanning the gap. General study points: CD4 and private specificities were missed by VDJdb matching, which favored anti-spike CD8 responses.

The clonotype originates from an adult who was a healthcare worker with PCR-confirmed SARS-CoV-2 infection or an uninfected control (not recorded which). The specimen was whole blood. V usage is TRBV4-1 and J usage is TRBJ1-5; a weak D match, TRBD1 (5 bases). The CDR3 DNA follows: TGCGCCAGCAGCCCCGATGGGGCAAATCAGCCCCAGCATTTT. It translates to CASSPDGANQPQHF.